This T cell receptor (beta chain) stems from a study of technical replicates of blood from a handful of donors. Repertoires were generated with immunoSEQ multiplex PCR, while TCRdb's copy carries only in-frame clones and drops some. The sample gives over 65,000 clones, around 94% of which show up once; under 0.3% is in the top ten. Sequenced sample: T cells isolated from PBMCs. This receptor was identified in a human donor in good health.

CDR3 bases: TGTGCCAGCAGTCAAGGGACAGTAAAAGAAGCTTTCTTT. Translating it yields CASSQGTVKEAFF. The chain recombines TRBV2 with TRBJ1-1; 7 bases are shared with TRBD1. This CDR3 has 13 residues. V was clipped by 5 bases and J by 8 bases; unmatched bases: 8. Germline V gene data show CDR1 as SNHLY and CDR2 as FYNNEI.